This T cell receptor (beta chain) is from a study of OX40 agonist ivuxolimab in advanced cancers. Study observations and caveats: Partial responders at 0.1-3.0 mg/kg showed near-lowest clonal expansion.

Produced via immunoSEQ multiplex PCR; TCRdb's table is partial and in-frame only. Of more than 80,000 clones in the sample, less than 95% were seen once. On this clone: Antigen specificity is unknown.

The sequencing used CD4+ or CD8+ T cells sorted from blood, collected in a trial of the OX40 agonist ivuxolimab. The sequence derives from an adult with an advanced solid tumor such as melanoma, head and neck, liver or kidney cancer.

Here the CDR3 reads CASSPASRGPGELFF. The CDR3 DNA is TGTGCCAGCTCACCCGCGAGCCGGGGGCCCGGGGAGCTGTTTTTT. The V gene is TRBV18, the J gene TRBJ2-2; possibly TRBD1 or TRBD2 for D (6 bases each). Per germline, CDR1 KGHSH and CDR2 LQKENI. The CDR3 is 15 amino acids. V was shortened by 3 bases and J by 6 bases, with 14 bases between the two germline ends.